This TCR beta chain came from a study of OX40 agonist ivuxolimab in advanced cancers. Turning to the study itself: Cancers in dose escalation were hepatocellular, melanoma, renal cell and head and neck.

Study observations and caveats: Several nonresponders also turned out to have low normalized T-cell clonal expansion. The specificity for antigen of the expanded peripheral T cells was not determined.

Clones were sequenced by immunoSEQ multiplex PCR, and TCRdb holds only the in-frame ones, with some missing. The table lists around 100,000 clones, about 96% of them singletons, with around 2.2% in the top ten. The V and J ends lost 4 bases and 7 bases, in that order; junction bases with no gene match: 6. CDR1 and CDR2 (germline): SEHNR, FQNEAQ (reference sequence). This CDR3 region has 14 residues. For this clone: Its target is unknown.

Blood was sampled at baseline, cycle 4 day 1, and cycle 7 day 1. The sequence came from an adult with an advanced solid tumor such as melanoma, head and neck, liver or kidney cancer. The chain uses TRBV7-9 and TRBJ1-4; 7 bases fit TRBD1. The sequencing used CD4+ or CD8+ T cells sorted from blood, collected in a trial of the OX40 agonist ivuxolimab. The CDR3 sequence is CASSSDRDGEKLFF. In nucleotides, the CDR3 is TGTGCCAGCAGCTCTGACAGGGACGGTGAAAAACTGTTTTTT.